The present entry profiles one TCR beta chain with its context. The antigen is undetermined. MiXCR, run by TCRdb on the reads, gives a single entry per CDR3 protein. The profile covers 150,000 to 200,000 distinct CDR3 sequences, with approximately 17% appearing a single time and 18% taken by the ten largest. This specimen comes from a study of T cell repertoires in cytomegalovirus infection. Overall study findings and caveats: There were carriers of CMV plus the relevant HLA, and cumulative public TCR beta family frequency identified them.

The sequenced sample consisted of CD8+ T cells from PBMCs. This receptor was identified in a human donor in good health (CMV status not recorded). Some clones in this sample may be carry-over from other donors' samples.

The CDR3 DNA follows: TGCAGCGGGGACTACTACAATGAGCAGTTCTTC. Translated: CSGDYYNEQFF. The V gene is TRBV29-1, the J gene TRBJ2-1; TRBD2 agrees at 7 bases. Germline V CDR1 and CDR2: SQVTM, ANQGSEA. This CDR3 is built from 11 residues. The V gene end was trimmed by 7 bases and the J gene end by 3 bases; junction bases not matched to a gene: 0.